The clone carrying this T cell receptor (beta chain) has ten or more counts. The antigen remains undetermined. This specimen comes from a study of T cells in Graves' hyperthyroidism and ophthalmopathy. In the study overall: Initial diagnosis, before any treatment, was when peripheral blood was collected.

Study-wide results and caveats: Ophthalmopathy and stable hyperthyroidism were told apart by a 13 V-J model. Onset of ophthalmopathy came a median approximately 6.8 months after the model predicted it.

The CDR3 totals 15 residues. Trimming stripped 0 bases from V and 5 bases from J, with 12 bases between. In germline, CDR1 is SGHRS, CDR2 YFSETQ. Amplified TCR beta CDR3 regions came from RNA transcripts. During a first-round RT-PCR of the TCR CDR3, the HTBI primer set was used. TCRdb re-called the multiplex PCR reads with MiXCR, one entry per CDR3 protein. The sample records hundreds of thousands of distinct CDR3 sequences, around 20% being singletons. This clonotype was sampled from a woman between 45 and 65 years old with Graves' hyperthyroidism that later progressed to Graves' ophthalmopathy. The specimen was blood. V gene TRBV5-1 combines with J gene TRBJ2-1; D is perhaps TRBD1 (5 bases). The CDR3 DNA follows: TGCGCCAGCAGCTTGGTCGCAGGGTCCAACAATGAGCAGTTCTTC. It yields the protein CASSLVAGSNNEQFF.